This TCR beta chain was profiled in a study of T cells in Graves' hyperthyroidism and ophthalmopathy. Deletions cut 5 bases from V and 5 bases from J, with 14 bases between. This CDR3 contains 14 residues. Every diagnosis used clinical symptoms, serum thyroxine and TRAb, thyroid ultrasound and orbital computed tomography. This clonotype was seen only a few times. The TCR beta CDR3 regions underwent amplification using RNA transcripts as the source. HTBI primers were the set used in a first-round RT-PCR of the TCR CDR3. TCRdb itself ran the multiplex PCR reads through MiXCR, one entry per CDR3 protein. The sample has roughly 400,000 distinct CDR3 sequences, around 15% seen once.

Sequences were obtained from blood. This sequence originates from a man between 50 and 59 years old with Graves' ophthalmopathy. The gene calls are TRBV12-3 or TRBV12-4 and TRBJ2-3; possibly TRBD2 for D (6 bases). The chain's CDR3 is CASSRLGLRDTQYF. Here the CDR3 DNA reads TGTGCCAGCAGTCGACTAGGACTTAGAGATACGCAGTATTTT.